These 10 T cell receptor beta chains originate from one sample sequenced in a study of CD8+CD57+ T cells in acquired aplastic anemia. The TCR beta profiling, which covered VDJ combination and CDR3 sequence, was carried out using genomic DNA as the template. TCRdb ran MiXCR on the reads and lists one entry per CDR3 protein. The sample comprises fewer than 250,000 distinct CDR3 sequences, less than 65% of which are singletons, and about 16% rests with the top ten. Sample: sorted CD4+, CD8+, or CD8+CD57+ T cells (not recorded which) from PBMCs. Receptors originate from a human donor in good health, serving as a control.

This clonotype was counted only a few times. CDR3 DNA sequence: TGTGCCAGCAGCTTGGGACCCCTTTCCACAGGGGGCGACGGGGCCAACGTCCTGACTTTC. This gives the protein CASSLGPLSTGGDGANVLTF. This chain links TRBV7-6 with TRBJ2-6, with 9 bases identical to TRBD1. V lost 3 bases, J lost 4 bases, and 16 bases stayed unmatched. Germline V gene sequence: CDR1 SGHVS, CDR2 FNYEAQ. This CDR3 is 20 amino acids long.

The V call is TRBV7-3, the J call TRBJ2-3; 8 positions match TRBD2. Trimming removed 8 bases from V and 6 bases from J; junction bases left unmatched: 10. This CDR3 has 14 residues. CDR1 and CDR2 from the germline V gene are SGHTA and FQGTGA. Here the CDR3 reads CASLPGGAGDTQYF. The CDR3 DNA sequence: TGTGCCAGCCTGCCCGGGGGGGCCGGGGATACGCAGTATTTT.

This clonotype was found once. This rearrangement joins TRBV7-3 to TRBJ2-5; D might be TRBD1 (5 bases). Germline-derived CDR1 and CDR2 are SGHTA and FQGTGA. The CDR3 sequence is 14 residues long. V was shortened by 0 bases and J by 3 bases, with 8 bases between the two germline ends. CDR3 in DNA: TGTGCCAGCAGCTTAACGGGGCTAGAAGAGACCCAGTACTTC. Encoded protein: CASSLTGLEETQYF.

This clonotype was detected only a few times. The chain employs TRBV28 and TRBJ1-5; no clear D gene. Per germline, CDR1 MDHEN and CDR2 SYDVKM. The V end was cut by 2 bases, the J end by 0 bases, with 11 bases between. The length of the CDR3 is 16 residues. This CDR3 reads CASSLVPINSNQPQHF. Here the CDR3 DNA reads TGTGCCAGCAGTTTAGTGCCGATTAATAGCAATCAGCCCCAGCATTTT.

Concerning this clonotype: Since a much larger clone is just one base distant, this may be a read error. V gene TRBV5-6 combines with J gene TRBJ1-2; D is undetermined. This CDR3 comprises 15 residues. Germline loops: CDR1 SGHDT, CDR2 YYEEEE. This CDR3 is CASSLDAVSGYDYTF. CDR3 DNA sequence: TGTGCCAGCAGCTTGGATGCGGTTAGTGGCTATGACTACACCTTC.

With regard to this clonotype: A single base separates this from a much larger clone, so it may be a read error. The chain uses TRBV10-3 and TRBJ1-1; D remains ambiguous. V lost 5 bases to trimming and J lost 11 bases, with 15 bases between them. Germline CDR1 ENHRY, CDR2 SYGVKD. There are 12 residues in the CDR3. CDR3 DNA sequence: TGTGCCATCAGTTTAACGGAGAGGAGGGCTTTCTTT. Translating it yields CAISLTERRAFF.

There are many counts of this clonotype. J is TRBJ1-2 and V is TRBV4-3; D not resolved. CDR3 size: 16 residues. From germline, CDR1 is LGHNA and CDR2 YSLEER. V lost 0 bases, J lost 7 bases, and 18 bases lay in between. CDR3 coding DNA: TGCGCCAGCAGCCAAGATTCCGTATGGGGAGGCGCTGGCTACACCTTC. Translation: CASSQDSVWGGAGYTF.

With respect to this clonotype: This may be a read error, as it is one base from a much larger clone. The CDR3 spells CASGQDKRGRDTQYF. CDR3 bases: TGCGCCAGCGGCCAAGATAAGAGGGGGCGAGATACGCAGTATTTT. The rearrangement joins TRBV4-3 to TRBJ2-3; 7 positions agree with TRBD1. Germline CDR1 LGHNA, CDR2 YSLEER. The length of the CDR3 is 15 residues.

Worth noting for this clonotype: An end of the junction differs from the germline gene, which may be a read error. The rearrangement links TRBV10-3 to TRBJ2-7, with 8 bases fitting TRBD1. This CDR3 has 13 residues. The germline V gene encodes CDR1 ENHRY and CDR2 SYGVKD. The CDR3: CAIMEDRAGGQYF. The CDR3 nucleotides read TGCGCCATCATGGAGGACAGGGCTGGGGGGCAGTACTTC.

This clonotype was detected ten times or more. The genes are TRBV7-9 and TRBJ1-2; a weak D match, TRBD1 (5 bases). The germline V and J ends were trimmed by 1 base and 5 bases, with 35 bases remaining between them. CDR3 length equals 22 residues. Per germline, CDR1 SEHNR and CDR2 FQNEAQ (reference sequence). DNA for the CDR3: TGTGCCAGCAGCTTAGACCAGGGAAAGCGAGGTGGCGGGGTCCCCCAGGCTTATGGCTACACCTTC. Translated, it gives CASSLDQGKRGGGVPQAYGYTF.